These 20 T cell receptor beta chains came from one sample sequenced in a study of blood T cells in healthy people across ages. A second PCR of about 6 to 12 cycles used a sample-barcoded 5' primer and a J-beta primer mix. In TCRdb, the 5' RACE reads were re-called with MiXCR into one record per CDR3 protein. The repertoire holds about 780,000 distinct CDR3 sequences, with around 50% as singletons. Sequenced input: blood. These receptors all come from a man aged 80 or over in good health.

CDR3 in DNA: TGCGCCAGCAGCTTAGGGGTAGACAATTCACCCCTCCACTTT. This codes for CASSLGVDNSPLHF. The chain joins TRBV5-1 to TRBJ1-6; D possibly corresponds to TRBD1 (5 bases). Trimming removed 2 bases from V and 7 bases from J, with 10 bases in between. The CDR3 has 14 residues. Germline-derived CDR1 and CDR2 are SGHRS and YFSETQ.

V usage is TRBV15 and J usage is TRBJ2-5; TRBD2 aligns across 14 bases. The V gene end was trimmed by 6 bases and the J gene end by 11 bases; junction bases not matched to a gene: 8. Per the germline V gene, CDR1 is LNHNV and CDR2 is YYDKDF (reference sequence). CDR3 length: 14 amino acids. CDR3 residues: CATRRLAGGDEQYF. DNA for the CDR3: TGTGCCACCAGGAGACTAGCGGGAGGGGATGAGCAGTACTTC.

The V call is TRBV27, the J call TRBJ2-5; D is perhaps TRBD1 (5 bases). V was cut by 4 bases and J by 1 base, with 10 bases left in between. This CDR3 is built from 14 residues. The germline V gene has CDR1 MNHEY and CDR2 SMNVEV (reference sequence). The CDR3 DNA reads TGTGCCAGCAGTTACGACAGTCCCCAAGAGACCCAGTACTTC. This translates into CASSYDSPQETQYF.

Sample share makes this clonotype medium-sized (0.01 to 0.1%). The CDR3 sequence is CASQRTYNEQFF. The CDR3 DNA reads as TGTGCCAGCCAGCGGACCTACAATGAGCAGTTCTTC. This chain connects TRBV12-3 or TRBV12-4 to TRBJ2-1, with D perhaps matching TRBD2 (5 bases). Between the trimmed V and J ends, which lost 8 bases and 2 bases, there was a span of 7 bases. The CDR3 length is 12 residues.

The chain has TRBV12-3 or TRBV12-4 and TRBJ1-2; 7 nucleotides agree with TRBD1. The ends lost 6 bases at V and 12 bases at J; junction bases unmatched: 10. The CDR3 spans 12 residues. The CDR3 sequence: CASRTRTGADTF. As DNA, the CDR3 is TGTGCCAGCAGGACTCGGACAGGAGCGGACACCTTC.

This chain links TRBV27 with TRBJ1-5; D is ambiguous. V was clipped by 3 bases and J by 2 bases, with 2 bases between them. This CDR3 is built from 12 residues. Germline V gene data show CDR1 as MNHEY and CDR2 as SMNVEV (reference sequence). CDR3 region: CASSFRNQPQHF. CDR3 in DNA: TGTGCCAGCAGTTTTCGCAATCAGCCCCAGCATTTT.

V usage is TRBV3-1 and J usage is TRBJ2-1; D unclear. CDR3 length: 13 residues. With 0 bases removed from V and 12 bases from J, the gap between germline ends came to 12 bases. Germline-derived CDR1 and CDR2 are LGHDT and YNNKEL (reference sequence). The CDR3 sequence: CASSQDFGSMQFF. The CDR3, as DNA: TGTGCCAGCAGCCAAGATTTTGGCAGTATGCAGTTCTTC.

This clonotype was seen more than once but under ten times. The chain couples TRBV12-3 or TRBV12-4 to TRBJ2-3; 10 nucleotides line up with TRBD2. V trimming: 5 bases; J trimming: 4 bases; junction bases outside the gene matches: 6. CDR3 length equals 15 residues. As DNA, the CDR3 is TGTGCCAGCAGTCCAAGGACTAGCGGTTCAGATACGCAGTATTTT. Its protein is CASSPRTSGSDTQYF.

J is TRBJ2-7 and V is TRBV5-5; 8 bases are shared with TRBD2. Per germline, CDR1 SGHKS and CDR2 YYEKEE (reference sequence). The V gene end was trimmed by 4 bases and the J gene end by 0 bases; junction bases not matched to a gene: 6. The CDR3 runs to 15 residues. The CDR3 here is CASSSRSGTSYEQYF. The DNA of the CDR3 is TGTGCCAGCAGCAGTCGTAGCGGGACCTCCTACGAGCAGTACTTC.

The V call is TRBV4-3, the J call TRBJ2-5; D possibly corresponds to TRBD2 (5 bases). V was pared by 1 base and J by 4 bases, with 13 bases between. In germline, CDR1 is LGHNA, CDR2 YSLEER. There are 15 residues in the CDR3. Written as DNA, the CDR3 is TGCGCCAGCAGCCAAGGGACTCGGCCCGCAGAGACCCAGTACTTC. It encodes CASSQGTRPAETQYF.

This clonotype showed up many times. The V and J genes are TRBV12-3 or TRBV12-4 and TRBJ2-5; the D is unclear. The J call is in doubt because the DNA end fits TRBJ2-7 better. CDR3 length: 10 residues. CDR3 in amino acids: CASSLNEQYF. The CDR3 bases are TGTGCCAGCAGTTTAAACGAGCAGTACTTC.

This clonotype was observed a few times. The chain joins TRBV12-3 or TRBV12-4 to TRBJ2-5, with unresolved D. The length of the CDR3 is 15 residues. Trimming took 3 bases from V and 4 from J, leaving 15 bases between them. CDR3 in DNA: TGTGCCAGCAGTTTTAACAGAGGTGGGTCAGAGACCCAGTACTTC. Its protein is CASSFNRGGSETQYF.

The gene calls are TRBV6-1 and TRBJ2-5; no clear D. The J call may not be correct, given that the DNA end is closer to TRBJ2-7. The CDR3 is made up of 14 amino acids. Germline-derived CDR1 and CDR2 are MNHNS and SASEGT. This CDR3 is CASSESPIYGEQYF. In DNA, the CDR3 is TGTGCCAGCAGTGAAAGCCCCATTTACGGCGAGCAGTACTTC.

The V and J genes are TRBV10-2 and TRBJ2-1; 7 bases map to TRBD2. The CDR3 runs 17 residues. With V trimmed by 7 bases and J by 8 bases, 20 bases remained unmatched. CDR1 and CDR2 (germline): WSHSY, SAAADI. The CDR3 bases are TGCGCCAGCACCCATACCAGGGAGCGGGGCGTTCTGCATGAGCAGTTCTTC. Its translation is CASTHTRERGVLHEQFF.

The rearrangement joins TRBV7-8 to TRBJ2-1; TRBD2 matches 10 bases. V lost 1 base to trimming and J lost 6 bases; unmatched junction nucleotides: 6. The CDR3 contains 16 residues. CDR1 is SGHVS, CDR2 FQNEAQ, per germline. The CDR3 bases are TGTGCCAGCAGCTTAGAAAGCGGGAGGGCCGGCAATGAGCAGTTCTTC. Protein: CASSLESGRAGNEQFF.

This chain joins TRBV9 and TRBJ2-6; no clear D gene. Trimming pared 3 bases from V and 4 bases from J, leaving 11 bases between. This CDR3 is 15 amino acids long. Germline V gives CDR1 SGDLS, CDR2 YYNGEE. CDR3 DNA: TGTGCCAGCAGCGCCAGAACCCCCGGGGCCAACGTCCTGACTTTC. Protein product: CASSARTPGANVLTF.

The V call is TRBV20-1, the J call TRBJ2-1; 11 positions agree with TRBD2. Germline assignment: CDR1 DFQATT and CDR2 SNEGSKA (reference sequence). The CDR3 consists of 15 residues. Trimming cost V 4 bases and J 8 bases; bases outside gene matches: 10. The chain's CDR3 is CSAKGLAAYNDEQFF. The CDR3 nucleotides are TGCAGTGCTAAGGGACTAGCGGCCTACAATGATGAGCAGTTCTTC.

Only a few counts were recorded for this clonotype. This chain links TRBV29-1 with TRBJ2-3; TRBD1 matches 7 bases. V lost 7 bases to trimming and J lost 4 bases; unmatched junction nucleotides: 8. Germline values: CDR1 SQVTM, CDR2 ANQGSEA. The CDR3 loop spans 13 amino acids. The CDR3 bases are TGCAGCGCCCGACAGGGATCGGCAGATACGCAGTATTTT. Its protein is CSARQGSADTQYF.

The chain links TRBV12-5 to TRBJ2-5; 10 bases agree with TRBD2. CDR3 size: 16 residues. Germline CDR1 is LGHNT and CDR2 is FRNRAP. With V trimmed by 7 bases and J by 2 bases, 10 bases remained unmatched. This CDR3 is CASASGTSAIQETQYF. In DNA, the CDR3 is TGTGCTAGTGCCTCCGGGACTAGCGCCATACAAGAGACCCAGTACTTC.

The chain combines TRBV28 with TRBJ2-4; TRBD1 aligns across 7 bases. The CDR3 covers 15 residues. Per germline, CDR1 MDHEN and CDR2 SYDVKM. Trimming cost V 6 bases and J 3 bases; bases outside gene matches: 8. This CDR3 is CASSRQGPGKNIQYF. The CDR3, as DNA: TGTGCCAGCAGCAGACAGGGACCGGGCAAAAACATTCAGTACTTC.